The entry below gives a single TCR beta chain sequence along with its context. The data derive from a study of blood T cell repertoires in COVID-19. The germline V and J ends were trimmed by 8 bases and 6 bases, with 14 bases remaining between them. Per germline, CDR1 MNHEY and CDR2 SVGAGI. The CDR3 is made up of 14 amino acids. The assay was immunoSEQ multiplex PCR, and TCRdb's table has in-frame clones only and misses some. The repertoire consists of some 100,000 clones, with approximately 82% occurring once and the leading ten covering under 7.5%. This chain links TRBV6-5 with TRBJ1-6; perhaps TRBD1 as D (5 bases). Source material: peripheral blood. The TCR sequence derives from a man aged 45-65 years with active or convalescent COVID-19. CDR3 loop: CASPPGRGNSPLHF. The CDR3, as DNA: TGTGCCAGCCCTCCCGGAAGGGGTAATTCACCCCTCCACTTT.